This T cell receptor (beta chain) is drawn from a study of identical twins. TCRdb passed the 5' RACE reads through MiXCR, listing each CDR3 protein once. The sample carries about 250,000 distinct CDR3 sequences, over 13% recorded once. Trimming cost V 4 bases and J 3 bases, with 9 bases left between them. The CDR3 covers 12 residues. Per the germline V gene, CDR1 is SQVTM and CDR2 is ANQGSEA. Notes on the study in general: Out-of-frame alpha sequences that twins shared showed excess low generation probability. Models underestimated TCR alpha sharing (out-of-frame) in monozygotic twins. In cord blood, abundant beta clonotypes had fewer insertions; memory showed no trend. Invariant populations such as MAIT and iNKT cells could partly muddle zero-insertion analyses.

About this clonotype itself: Its antigen is currently unknown.

The J gene is TRBJ1-1, the V gene TRBV29-1; D gene uncertain. Sequencing was performed on memory (CD45RO+) T cells sorted from blood. The clonotype originates from a woman younger than 35 in good health. The CDR3 region is CSVGFGDTEAFF. CDR3 DNA sequence: TGCAGCGTTGGTTTCGGGGACACTGAAGCTTTCTTT.